This is a list of T cell receptor beta chains from one sample in a study of blood T cell repertoires in COVID-19. Clones were read by immunoSEQ multiplex PCR, and TCRdb kept only the in-frame ones, dropping some. The sample has hundreds of thousands of clones; about 83% are singletons. Sequencing was carried out using peripheral blood. The receptor source for this set is a woman aged 40 to 50 with active or convalescent COVID-19. Both conserved end residues are part of each CDR3. The D gene is left open where the match is weak. Clone sizes are given selectively: once, few, many, or a class where the clone is expanded.

v_gene	abundance	j_gene	d_gene	len	CDR3nt	CDR3aa
TRBV7-9	-	TRBJ1-1	-	11	TGTGCCAGCAGCTGGAGCACTGAAGCTTTCTTT	CASSWSTEAFF
TRBV27	-	TRBJ2-3	TRBD1	16	TGTGCCAGCAGTCGAGGGACAGGTCCGCGCACAGATACGCAGTATTTT	CASSRGTGPRTDTQYF
TRBV5-1	-	TRBJ2-3	TRBD1	16	TGCGCCAGCAGCCCCAGACAGGGCCTAGGCACAGATACGCAGTATTTT	CASSPRQGLGTDTQYF
TRBV14	many	TRBJ2-2	-	14	TGTGCCAGCAGGACAGTTACGAACACCGGGGAGCTGTTTTTT	CASRTVTNTGELFF
TRBV30	-	TRBJ1-4	-	14	TGTGCCTGGAGTAAGAGGGGGTTCCGGGAAAAACTGTTTTTT	CAWSKRGFREKLFF
TRBV19	-	TRBJ1-5	-	17	TGTGCCAGTAGTATAGTCGGGGGATCCTATAGCAATCAGCCCCAGCATTTT	CASSIVGGSYSNQPQHF
TRBV5-1	-	TRBJ1-1	TRBD1	15	TGCGCCAGCAGCTACTACAGGGGAAGGGACACTGAAGCTTTCTTT	CASSYYRGRDTEAFF
TRBV7-6	-	TRBJ1-4	-	14	TGTGCCAGCAGCTTCTCAGGGAGGGATGAAAAACTGTTTTTT	CASSFSGRDEKLFF
TRBV11-2	-	TRBJ2-3	-	16	TGTGCCAGCAGCCCGGGGGCAGGGGGATTCACAGATACGCAGTATTTT	CASSPGAGGFTDTQYF
TRBV7-8	-	TRBJ1-5	TRBD1	16	TGTGCCAGCAGCCCGCCGGGGGGACAGGGAGTTGGGCCCCAGCATTTT	CASSPPGGQGVGPQHF
TRBV13	-	TRBJ2-7	-	18	TGTGCCAGCAGCAGGGCCCTGGGATTAGCGGTCCCAAGCTACGAGCAGTACTTC	CASSRALGLAVPSYEQYF
TRBV5-4	once	TRBJ1-1	-	15	TGTGCCAGCAGCCCCTTTCTCGGGGGTAGCACTGAAGCTTTCTTT	CASSPFLGGSTEAFF
TRBV5-4	-	TRBJ1-4	TRBD1	19	TGTGCCAGCAGCTCCCAGCTTGGGACAGACCTCTCAACTAATGAAAAACTGTTTTTT	CASSSQLGTDLSTNEKLFF
TRBV6-5	-	TRBJ2-7	-	14	TGTGCCAGCAGTTACTTTGGCTCCACCTACGAGCAGTACTTC	CASSYFGSTYEQYF
TRBV18	-	TRBJ1-2	-	13	TGTGCCAGCTCACCGAGCAGGGAACATGGCTACACCTTC	CASSPSREHGYTF
TRBV19	-	TRBJ1-3	TRBD1	15	TGTGCCAGTAGTATGGACAGGGTCTCTGGAAACACCATATATTTT	CASSMDRVSGNTIYF
TRBV2	-	TRBJ1-1	-	13	TGTGCCAGCAGTGAAGACATGAACACTGAAGCTTTCTTT	CASSEDMNTEAFF
TRBV6-2/TRBV6-3	-	TRBJ1-5	-	15	TGTGCCAGCAGTACCGGGGGGGCAAGCAATCAGCCCCAGCATTTT	CASSTGGASNQPQHF
TRBV11-3	-	TRBJ1-1	-	15	TGTGCCAGCAGCCATAGTTTGGGGCGAGACACTGAAGCTTTCTTT	CASSHSLGRDTEAFF
TRBV5-1	-	TRBJ2-2	TRBD1	15	TGCGCCAGCAGCATCGGACAGGGGCAAGGCGGGGAGCTGTTTTTT	CASSIGQGQGGELFF
TRBV27	-	TRBJ2-5	-	13	TGTGCCAGCAGTCGCGTCGAGCGAGAGACCCAGTACTTC	CASSRVERETQYF
TRBV6-4	-	TRBJ2-2	TRBD1	17	TGTGCCAGCAGTGACAGCGACAGGGGCGGGGACACCGGGGAGCTGTTTTTT	CASSDSDRGGDTGELFF
TRBV30	-	TRBJ1-5	-	14	TGTGCCTGGAGTGTAAGGCCAGGGAATCAGCCCCAGCATTTT	CAWSVRPGNQPQHF
TRBV7-9	-	TRBJ1-2	-	15	TGTGCCAGCAGCTACCCAGGGGACAATAACTATGGCTACACCTTC	CASSYPGDNNYGYTF
TRBV4-1	-	TRBJ2-7	TRBD1	17	TGCGCCAGCAGCCAAGGAGGTTTTGGACAGGGCTCTTTCGAGCAGTACTTC	CASSQGGFGQGSFEQYF
TRBV18	-	TRBJ2-7	-	13	TGTGCCAGCTCACCCGTCCCCTCCTACGAGCAGTACTTC	CASSPVPSYEQYF
TRBV5-1	-	TRBJ2-3	-	13	TGCGCCAGCAGGCTAGCTAGCACAGATACGCAGTATTTT	CASRLASTDTQYF
TRBV7-2	once	TRBJ2-3	TRBD1	15	TGTGCCAGCAGCTTAAGGACAGGGGGCTCAGATACGCAGTATTTT	CASSLRTGGSDTQYF